This T cell receptor (beta chain) was sequenced for a study of T cells in Graves' hyperthyroidism and ophthalmopathy. Study information: Peripheral blood was obtained at initial diagnosis, preceding any treatment.

This clonotype has only a few counts. The antigen is unknown. Whole-study results and caveats: In the blood, most expanded thyroid clonotypes above 0.001 appeared as well.

The V gene's germline CDR1 is DFQATT and CDR2 SNEGSKA (reference sequence). V lost 7 bases, J lost 4 bases, and 5 bases lay in between. This CDR3 has 10 residues. Exclusion of a patient resulted from uncontrolled infection, other autoimmune disease, pregnancy or lactation. Fresh peripheral blood, 8 to 10 ml, was the source of the PBMCs. The CDR3 regions of TCR beta were amplified from RNA transcripts. During a first-round RT-PCR of the TCR CDR3, the HTBI primer set was used. TCRdb re-called the multiplex PCR reads with MiXCR, one entry per CDR3 protein. The top ten hold 30% to 40% of the sample, which has about 640,000 distinct CDR3 sequences, about a fifth seen once.

Sequencing was performed on blood. This chain uses TRBV20-1 with TRBJ2-1, with D hard to call. The source of this sequence is a man aged 25 to 40 with Graves' ophthalmopathy. In DNA form, the CDR3 reads TGCAGTGTCACTTACAATGAGCAGTTCTTC. This gives the protein CSVTYNEQFF.